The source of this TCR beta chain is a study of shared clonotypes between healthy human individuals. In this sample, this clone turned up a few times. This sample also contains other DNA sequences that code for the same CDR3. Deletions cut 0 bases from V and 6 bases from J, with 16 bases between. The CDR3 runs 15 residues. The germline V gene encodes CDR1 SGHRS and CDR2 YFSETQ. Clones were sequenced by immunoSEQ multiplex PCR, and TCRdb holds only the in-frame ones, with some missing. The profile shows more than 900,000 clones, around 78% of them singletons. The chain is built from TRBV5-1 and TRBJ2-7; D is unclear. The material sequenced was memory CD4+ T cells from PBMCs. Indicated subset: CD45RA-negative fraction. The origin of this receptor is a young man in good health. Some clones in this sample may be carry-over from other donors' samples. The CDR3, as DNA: TGCGCCAGCAGCTTGGGACCCCAGAACTACGGCGAGCAGTACTTC. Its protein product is CASSLGPQNYGEQYF.